The 23 T cell receptor beta chains in this list originate from one sample, sequenced in a study of shared clonotypes between healthy human individuals. The method was immunoSEQ multiplex PCR; TCRdb's version includes in-frame clones alone and lacks a portion of them. The sample includes some 2,000,000 clones, 85% to 95% of them seen just once. Sequenced input: naive CD4+ T cells sorted from blood. Subset of the sample: CD45RA+ positively selected. The receptors shown here come from a man aged 18 to 30 in good health.

On this clone: Germline is not matched at one junction end, which may reflect a read error. The V and J genes are TRBV7-7 and TRBJ2-5, with D tentatively TRBD1 (7 bases). The germline V gene encodes CDR1 SSHAT and CDR2 FNYEAQ (reference sequence). CDR3 length: 14 residues. The CDR3 region has the DNA TGTGCTAGCAGCTTAGAGTCCAGGGGGACTCCCCAGTACTTC. Its protein product is CASSLESRGTPQYF.

V gene TRBV7-2 combines with J gene TRBJ2-2, with a weak D call TRBD1 (6 bases). Trimming cost V 5 bases and J 3 bases, with 16 bases left between them. Germline CDR1 SGHTA, CDR2 FQGNSA. The CDR3 runs to 16 residues. The DNA for the CDR3 is TGTGCCAGCAGCCTGACAGGAGCGGTCTACACCGGGGAGCTGTTTTTT. It encodes CASSLTGAVYTGELFF.

The V call is TRBV19, the J call TRBJ2-7; D perhaps matches TRBD2 (6 bases). This CDR3 is built from 13 residues. V was shortened by 10 bases and J by 0 bases, with 13 bases between the two germline ends. CDR1 LNHDA and CDR2 SQIVND come from the germline V gene (reference sequence). CDR3 sequence (DNA): TGTGCCACCAAGCGGGCCAGCTCCTACGAGCAGTACTTC. Its protein is CATKRASSYEQYF.

This clone was observed once. The chain couples TRBV11-3 to TRBJ2-1; 12 bases map to TRBD2. The germline gives CDR1 SGHNT, CDR2 YENEEA. This CDR3 has 17 residues. The J segment lost 7 bases and the V segment lost 3 bases, leaving 10 bases of the junction unmatched. CDR3 sequence reads: CASSFGLLAGGGNEQFF. For the CDR3, the DNA is TGTGCCAGCAGCTTCGGTCTACTAGCGGGAGGCGGTAATGAGCAGTTCTTC.

A note on this clone: This specimen includes other DNA sequences encoding the same CDR3. This CDR3 reads CASSARTGSTDTQYF. The CDR3 region has the DNA TGTGCCAGCAGCGCCCGGACGGGTAGCACAGATACGCAGTATTTT. The chain links TRBV9 to TRBJ2-3; D not resolved. This CDR3 region has 15 residues. Germline CDR1 SGDLS, CDR2 YYNGEE. With 3 bases removed from V and 0 bases from J, the gap between germline ends came to 11 bases.

The V and J genes are TRBV10-1 and TRBJ2-1, with 9 bases that match TRBD1. The CDR3 has 16 residues. Germline V gene lookup returns CDR1 WNHNN and CDR2 SYGVQD (reference sequence). The ends lost 3 bases at V and 11 bases at J; junction bases unmatched: 14. CDR3 nucleotide sequence: TGCGCCAGCAGTGAAGGTCCTGGGGGGGACAGGGCGAAGCAGTTCTTC. This gives the protein CASSEGPGGDRAKQFF.

The rearrangement joins TRBV6-6 to TRBJ1-1; 7 nucleotides align to TRBD1. The CDR3 length is 14 residues. Per the germline V gene, CDR1 is MNHNY and CDR2 is SVGAGI (reference sequence). V shed 5 bases and J 3 bases; nucleotides not matched to a gene: 6. The CDR3 sequence: CASSHRGGDTEAFF. For the CDR3, the DNA is TGTGCCAGCAGTCACAGGGGAGGGGACACTGAAGCTTTCTTT.

This chain uses TRBV6-1 with TRBJ1-2; the D is unclear. Trimming cost V 7 bases and J 7 bases, with 13 bases left between them. The CDR3 has 12 residues. The germline CDR1 and CDR2 sequences are MNHNS and SASEGT. The CDR3 reads CASTLKGFGYTF. The CDR3 DNA sequence: TGTGCCAGCACCCTAAAGGGCTTTGGCTACACCTTC.

The sample holds one count of this clone. The genes are TRBV29-1 and TRBJ2-7; TRBD2 agrees at 7 bases. The CDR3 loop spans 14 amino acids. With V trimmed by 3 bases and J by 0 bases, 5 bases remained unmatched. Germline lookup yields CDR1 SQVTM and CDR2 ANQGSEA. The CDR3 region is CSVDISGSSYEQYF. The CDR3 nucleotides are TGCAGCGTTGATATTAGCGGGTCCTCCTACGAGCAGTACTTC.

The V gene is TRBV9, the J gene TRBJ1-2; 7 bases line up with TRBD1. V dropped 4 bases and J dropped 4; count of bases not matched to a gene: 10. The V gene's germline CDR1 is SGDLS and CDR2 YYNGEE. The CDR3 has 15 residues. CDR3 nucleotide sequence: TGTGCCAGCAGCTCCCTCAGACAGGGCGGCTATGGCTACACCTTC. As protein: CASSSLRQGGYGYTF.

This clone was seen only once. The CDR3 sequence is CASSATGGEQPQHF. CDR3 DNA sequence: TGTGCCAGCTCGGCGACAGGGGGCGAACAGCCCCAGCATTTT. This chain connects TRBV18 to TRBJ1-5, with TRBD1 matching over 10 bases. Germline loops: CDR1 KGHSH, CDR2 LQKENI. With V trimmed by 6 bases and J by 7 bases, 6 bases remained unmatched. This CDR3 has 14 residues.

The J gene is TRBJ2-3, the V gene TRBV4-1; 8 bases agree with TRBD2. The CDR3 has 15 amino acids. The V gene's germline CDR1 is MGHRA and CDR2 YSYEKL. With V trimmed by 0 bases and J by 4 bases, 3 bases remained unmatched. CDR3 loop: CASSQDPGGPDTQYF. CDR3 nucleotide sequence: TGCGCCAGCAGCCAAGACCCGGGAGGGCCAGATACGCAGTATTTT.

The rearrangement joins TRBV25-1 to TRBJ1-1; D gene unclear. The CDR3 consists of 12 residues. The ends were cut back, 6 bases at V and 0 bases at J, with 5 bases in the middle. Germline CDR1 is MGHDK and CDR2 is SYGVNS. In DNA form, the CDR3 reads TGTGCCAGCAGGACCTTGAACACTGAAGCTTTCTTT. Translated, it gives CASRTLNTEAFF.

This CDR3 reads CAWSIERGAWETQYF. The CDR3 coding sequence is TGTGCCTGGAGTATTGAGCGGGGGGCCTGGGAGACCCAGTACTTC. This chain connects TRBV30 to TRBJ2-5; 9 positions match TRBD2. Germline V gene sequence: CDR1 GTSNPN, CDR2 SVGIG (reference sequence). The CDR3 contains 15 residues. V was clipped by 2 bases and J by 5 bases; unmatched bases: 9.

This rearrangement joins TRBV29-1 to TRBJ1-2; 7 bases are a match to TRBD1. J gave up 2 bases and V 1 base, and 4 bases lay outside the gene matches. CDR3 length: 14 amino acids. Germline CDR1 is SQVTM and CDR2 is ANQGSEA. In nucleotides, the CDR3 is TGCAGCGTTGAAGGGGCGACAGGGAACTATGGCTACACCTTC. The encoded protein is CSVEGATGNYGYTF.

The V call is TRBV9, the J call TRBJ2-7, with 9 bases lining up with TRBD2. The CDR3 is made up of 15 amino acids. V was clipped by 0 bases and J by 5 bases; unmatched bases: 6. Germline V gives CDR1 SGDLS, CDR2 YYNGEE. CDR3 sequence (DNA): TGTGCCAGCAGCGTAGGCGGCGGGGGGGCCCACGAGCAGTACTTC. Residues: CASSVGGGGAHEQYF.

The sample holds a few counts of this clone. This same CDR3 is encoded by further DNA sequences in the sample. The rearrangement links TRBV10-3 to TRBJ1-6; D not resolved. Looked up from germline, CDR1 is ENHRY and CDR2 is SYGVKD. This CDR3 has 13 amino acids. V was pared by 3 bases and J by 6 bases, with 6 bases between. CDR3 nucleotide sequence: TGTGCCATCAGTGAACGGGGTAATTCACCCCTCCACTTT. It is translated as CAISERGNSPLHF.

In DNA, the CDR3 is TGCGCCAGCAGCCCCGGACAGCTAACATCCTACGAGCAGTACTTC. Its protein is CASSPGQLTSYEQYF. The rearrangement uses TRBV5-1 and TRBJ2-7, with D maybe TRBD1 (6 bases). This CDR3 spans 15 amino acids. Germline-derived CDR1 and CDR2 are SGHRS and YFSETQ. Trimming stripped 4 bases from V and 1 base from J, with 15 bases between.

The chain has TRBV28 and TRBJ1-4; possibly TRBD1 for D (5 bases). Germline lookup yields CDR1 MDHEN and CDR2 SYDVKM. The CDR3 consists of 14 residues. The V gene lost 7 bases and the J gene lost 8 bases, with 17 bases spanning the gap. The CDR3, as DNA: TGTGCCAGCACCGGGGGAAGGGGTTGGGAAAAACTGTTTTTT. Protein: CASTGGRGWEKLFF.

The rearrangement uses TRBV5-1 and TRBJ1-6; D might be TRBD1 (5 bases). V lost 1 base, J lost 9 bases, and 11 bases lay in between. This CDR3 spans 14 amino acids. CDR1 is SGHRS, CDR2 YFSETQ, per germline. CDR3 residues: CASSLPGPLSPLHF. The CDR3, as DNA: TGCGCCAGCAGCTTGCCAGGGCCCCTTTCACCCCTCCACTTT.

The chain uses TRBV5-6 and TRBJ2-1, with 9 bases identical to TRBD1. The length of the CDR3 is 15 residues. V was pared by 5 bases and J by 6 bases, with 9 bases of the junction left unmatched. Germline assignment: CDR1 SGHDT and CDR2 YYEEEE. CDR3 bases: TGTGCCAGCAGGAGTCCGGGACAGGGCTCCAATGAGCAGTTCTTC. It is translated as CASRSPGQGSNEQFF.

This clone was seen just once. V is TRBV6-6 and J is TRBJ1-2; 8 positions agree with TRBD1. The germline CDR1 and CDR2 sequences are MNHNY and SVGAGI (reference sequence). The length of the CDR3 is 15 residues. V trimming: 2 bases; J trimming: 6 bases; junction bases outside the gene matches: 8. Written as DNA, the CDR3 is TGTGCCAGCAGTTACGATGTTATGACAGGGGATGGCTACACCTTC. Translated: CASSYDVMTGDGYTF.

Of note for this clone: In the same sample, other DNA sequences code for this CDR3. The V gene is TRBV7-2, the J gene TRBJ2-4, with 11 bases aligning to TRBD2. Germline values: CDR1 SGHTA, CDR2 FQGNSA. After removal of 4 bases from V and 0 bases from J, the junction contained 5 bases not matched to a gene. CDR3 length: 17 residues. The CDR3 is CASSSGLAGLAKNIQYF. The CDR3 bases are TGTGCCAGCAGCTCCGGACTAGCGGGCCTAGCCAAAAACATTCAGTACTTC.